Sequencing of this T cell receptor (beta chain) was carried out in a study of blood T cells in healthy people across ages. Regarding the study as a whole: Unsorted PBMCs ruled out conclusive naive versus antigen-experienced comparison. Getting older went along with TCR beta diversity per million T cells dropping roughly linearly. Samples with more naive T cells showed higher observed beta diversity.

Next came a second PCR, run for about 7 to 11 cycles, which used a sample-barcoded 5' primer along with a J-beta primer mix. TCRdb processed the 5' RACE reads anew with MiXCR; each CDR3 protein has one entry. This sample has approximately 1,100,000 distinct CDR3 sequences, with 35% to 55% found just once. The CDR3 extends over 13 amino acids. Germline V gene data show CDR1 as KGHDR and CDR2 as SFDVKD. V lost 4 bases and J lost 9, with 12 bases in between. Every donor provided roughly 10 milliliters of peripheral blood. In regard to this clonotype: Its antigen is not identified.

The sequencing sample was made of blood. The V gene is TRBV24-1, the J gene TRBJ2-1; D unclear. The TCR sequence derives from a woman aged 55-70 years in good health. CDR3 residues: CATSDPLRSEQFF. CDR3 nucleotide sequence: TGTGCCACCAGTGACCCCTTGCGCAGTGAGCAGTTCTTC.